Each of the 25 T cell receptor beta chains below was sequenced from the same sample in a study of T cell responses to AZD1222 COVID-19 vaccine. Produced via immunoSEQ multiplex PCR; TCRdb's table is partial and in-frame only. Of 150,000 to 200,000 clones listed, approximately 91% are singletons. The sequences come from peripheral blood, collected 28 days after the second AZD1222 dose. These receptors came from an adult who received the AZD1222 COVID-19 vaccine.

V usage is TRBV7-6 and J usage is TRBJ1-1, with no clear D. This CDR3 comprises 14 residues. V was shortened by 0 bases and J by 2 bases, with 7 bases between the two germline ends. The V gene's germline CDR1 is SGHVS and CDR2 FNYEAQ. The CDR3 DNA reads as TGTGCCAGCAGCTTAGCTGGACCTAACACTGAAGCTTTCTTT. Translated, it gives CASSLAGPNTEAFF.

The chain carries TRBV19 and TRBJ1-2, with D unclear. V shed 1 base and J shed 8 bases, with 14 bases lying between them. This CDR3 has 14 amino acids. Germline loops: CDR1 LNHDA, CDR2 SQIVND (reference sequence). CDR3 sequence (DNA): TGTGCCAGTAGTATAGCGGACCCCCGCGGAGGCTACACCTTC. It yields the protein CASSIADPRGGYTF.

Points on this clone: This CDR3 is also generated by other DNA sequences in the sample. The gene calls are TRBV12-3 or TRBV12-4 and TRBJ2-3; D remains ambiguous. V gave up 6 bases and J gave up 4 bases, with 5 bases separating them. The CDR3 consists of 11 residues. The CDR3 is CASSLSDTQYF. In DNA, the CDR3 is TGTGCCAGCAGCTTATCAGATACGCAGTATTTT.

The rearrangement uses TRBV21-1 and TRBJ1-2; the table's D call TRBD1 went unverified against the DNA. TRBV21-1 is noted as a pseudogene. The CDR3 runs 16 residues. In nucleotides, the CDR3 is TGTGCCAGCAGCAAAACCCGTCGACAGGGGAACTATGGCTACACCTTC. Its protein is CASSKTRRQGNYGYTF.

This clone was seen only once. The chain is built from TRBV5-4 and TRBJ2-1; D may be TRBD2 (6 bases). From germline, CDR1 is SGHNT and CDR2 YYREEE (reference sequence). The CDR3 consists of 13 residues. Deletions cut 7 bases from V and 10 bases from J, with 18 bases between. The CDR3 DNA follows: TGTGCCAGCCAAAACGGAGCGGAGGGGGAGCAGTTCTTC. Translation: CASQNGAEGEQFF.

The chain combines TRBV5-1 with TRBJ1-2; D call uncertain. V gave up 3 bases and J gave up 7 bases, with 10 bases separating them. Germline CDR1 is SGHRS and CDR2 is YFSETQ. This CDR3 has 12 residues. The CDR3 bases are TGCGCCAGCAGCTCTGACTTGGTTGGCTACACCTTC. Protein: CASSSDLVGYTF.

This clone occurred a few times. The V call is TRBV10-3, the J call TRBJ1-5; TRBD1 matches 8 bases. Germline V gene lookup returns CDR1 ENHRY and CDR2 SYGVKD. This CDR3 comprises 16 residues. The J segment lost 6 bases and the V segment lost 1 base, leaving 8 bases of the junction unmatched. The CDR3 DNA follows: TGTGCCATCAGTGAGTACGACAGGGGTTCGGGTCAGCCCCAGCATTTT. Residues: CAISEYDRGSGQPQHF.

The chain joins TRBV7-9 to TRBJ1-3; unclear D gene. The CDR3 loop spans 16 amino acids. Germline V CDR1 and CDR2: SEHNR, FQNEAQ (reference sequence). The germline V and J ends were trimmed by 0 bases and 4 bases, with 13 bases remaining between them. The CDR3, as DNA: TGTGCCAGCAGCTTAGCGGAGAAGGGCACAGGAAACACCATATATTTT. It specifies CASSLAEKGTGNTIYF.

This clone was picked up a small number of times. This sample also contains other DNA sequences that code for the same CDR3. The chain joins TRBV6-2 or TRBV6-3 to TRBJ2-3; TRBD2 matches at 11 bases. CDR3 length: 15 amino acids. Per germline, CDR1 MNHEY and CDR2 SVGEGT. Losses at the gene ends were 3 bases for V and 4 bases for J; bases not matched to a gene: 3. The CDR3 DNA reads TGTGCCAGCAGTTATAGCGGGGGGGCCCCAGATACGCAGTATTTT. Translated, it gives CASSYSGGAPDTQYF.

The gene calls are TRBV6-4 and TRBJ1-1; D is ambiguous. The germline gives CDR1 MRHNA, CDR2 SNTAGT. The CDR3 length is 13 residues. V lost 2 bases to trimming and J lost 1 base, with 5 bases between them. CDR3 sequence reads: CASSDQANTEAFF. CDR3 bases: TGTGCCAGCAGTGACCAGGCGAACACTGAAGCTTTCTTT.

The rearrangement links TRBV6-5 to TRBJ2-2; D remains unclear. Trimming shortened V by 2 bases and J by 4 bases, and 11 bases separated the two germline ends. Germline loops: CDR1 MNHEY, CDR2 SVGAGI. There are 15 residues in the CDR3. As DNA, the CDR3 is TGTGCCAGCAGTTACCGGCAGGCGAGCACCGGGGAGCTGTTTTTT. It specifies CASSYRQASTGELFF.

In its sample, this clone was seen once. The rearrangement uses TRBV13 and TRBJ1-2; a possible D gene is TRBD1 (5 bases). Germline CDR1 is PRHDT and CDR2 is FYEKMQ (reference sequence). V was shortened by 2 bases and J by 2 bases, with 9 bases between the two germline ends. The CDR3 runs to 14 residues. CDR3 amino acids: CASSLRRQNYGYTF. The DNA of the CDR3 is TGTGCCAGCAGCTTAAGGAGACAGAACTATGGCTACACCTTC.

This sequence joins TRBV3-1 (or the pseudogene TRBV3-2) and TRBJ2-7, with TRBD1 matching over 7 bases. V gave up 4 bases and J gave up 0 bases; unmatched junction bases: 6. CDR1 is LGHDT, CDR2 YNNKEL, per germline (reference sequence). The CDR3 runs 15 residues. CDR3 residues: CASSLYRGDSYEQYF. DNA for the CDR3: TGTGCCAGCAGCCTGTACAGGGGCGACTCCTACGAGCAGTACTTC.

This clone was seen only once. This rearrangement joins TRBV11-2 to TRBJ1-1; weak D call: TRBD1 (6 bases). CDR1 is SGHAT, CDR2 FQNNGV, per germline. This CDR3 has 15 amino acids. Trimming removed 1 base at V and 3 bases at J, with 12 bases between. The DNA for the CDR3 is TGTGCCAGCAGCTTAGCCCAGGGGTTGGACACTGAAGCTTTCTTT. Amino acid sequence: CASSLAQGLDTEAFF.

The chain links TRBV7-9 to TRBJ2-3; D unresolved. In germline, CDR1 is SEHNR, CDR2 FQNEAQ (reference sequence). The ends were cut back, 3 bases at V and 2 bases at J, with 6 bases in the middle. The CDR3 totals 13 residues. Written as DNA, the CDR3 is TGTGCCAGCAGCTTCTGGACCACAGATACGCAGTATTTT. Amino acids: CASSFWTTDTQYF.

The chain has TRBV11-2 and TRBJ1-6; D is undetermined. CDR1 and CDR2 from the germline V gene are SGHAT and FQNNGV. Trimming removed 1 base from V and 3 bases from J, with 4 bases in between. The CDR3 extends over 14 amino acids. The CDR3, as DNA: TGTGCCAGCAGCTTAGGGCACTATAATTCACCCCTCCACTTT. This gives the protein CASSLGHYNSPLHF.

J is TRBJ2-3 and V is TRBV10-3; TRBD2 might be the D (6 bases). V was clipped by 2 bases and J by 2 bases, with 11 bases between them. CDR1 ENHRY and CDR2 SYGVKD come from the germline V gene. The CDR3 covers 15 residues. The CDR3 reads CAISEEGGITDTQYF. As DNA, the CDR3 is TGTGCCATCAGTGAGGAGGGCGGGATCACAGATACGCAGTATTTT.

This chain joins TRBV27 and TRBJ2-3; no definite D call. V lost 0 bases and J 1 base, leaving 5 bases between the germline ends. Germline assignment: CDR1 MNHEY and CDR2 SMNVEV (reference sequence). The CDR3 covers 14 residues. The CDR3 sequence: CASSLSMRTDTQYF. The CDR3, as DNA: TGTGCCAGCAGTTTATCGATGCGCACAGATACGCAGTATTTT.

The count of this clone is one. The rearrangement joins TRBV11-3 to TRBJ2-1; TRBD2 matches at 10 bases. Trimming cost V 1 base and J 5 bases; bases outside gene matches: 8. Germline CDR1 and CDR2: SGHNT and YENEEA. CDR3 size: 17 residues. CDR3 nucleotide sequence: TGTGCCAGCAGCTTAGGGCTAGCGGGAGACCCGGACAATGAGCAGTTCTTC. Translating gives CASSLGLAGDPDNEQFF.

This chain links TRBV13 with TRBJ2-7; either TRBD1 or TRBD2 may fit D (5 bases each). The CDR3 contains 14 residues. The germline V and J ends were trimmed by 4 bases and 1 base, with 11 bases remaining between them. Germline V gene sequence: CDR1 PRHDT, CDR2 FYEKMQ (reference sequence). CDR3 sequence (DNA): TGTGCCAGCAGCTCTTCTGGGGGTTCCTACGAGCAGTACTTC. Its protein is CASSSSGGSYEQYF.

The chain links TRBV3-1 (or the pseudogene TRBV3-2) to TRBJ2-5; D unclear. Germline V gives CDR1 LGHDT, CDR2 YNNKEL (reference sequence). Trimming took off 8 bases at V and 7 bases at J, with 11 bases between the two ends. CDR3 length: 11 amino acids. This chain's CDR3 is CASERLSTQYF. The CDR3 DNA follows: TGTGCCAGCGAAAGGCTTTCGACCCAGTACTTC.

CDR3 loop: CASSEAGGAYNSPLHF. For the CDR3, the DNA is TGTGCCAGCAGTGAAGCTGGGGGGGCCTATAATTCACCCCTCCACTTT. The chain employs TRBV2 and TRBJ1-6; D might be TRBD1 (5 bases). The CDR3 has 16 amino acids. Germline V gene lookup returns CDR1 SNHLY and CDR2 FYNNEI. Trimming took off 0 bases at V and 2 bases at J, with 8 bases between the two ends.

The chain recombines TRBV7-3 with TRBJ2-3; 10 bases match TRBD2. The CDR3 is 19 residues long. Per germline, CDR1 SGHTA and CDR2 FQGTGA. Germline trimming cut 4 bases from V and 1 base from J; bases unmatched to any gene: 14. DNA for the CDR3: TGTGCCAGCAGCTCACCCCAGGGGATGCTAGCGGGGGGCACAGATACGCAGTATTTT. This sequence encodes CASSSPQGMLAGGTDTQYF.

This chain connects TRBV5-4 to TRBJ2-1; perhaps TRBD2 as D (6 bases). Trimming shortened V by 4 bases and J by 10 bases, and 12 bases separated the two germline ends. Germline CDR1 reads SGHNT; CDR2 reads YYREEE (reference sequence). This CDR3 contains 12 residues. The CDR3 nucleotides are TGTGCCAGCAGCCCTTTGGCGGGAGAGCAGTTCTTC. Its protein product is CASSPLAGEQFF.

This clone is a singleton in its sample. The chain joins TRBV30 to TRBJ2-5, with 9 bases fitting TRBD1. V shed 5 bases, J shed 5 bases, and the junction held 6 bases outside the gene matches. From germline, CDR1 is GTSNPN and CDR2 SVGIG (reference sequence). The CDR3 spans 13 residues. CDR3 bases: TGTGCCTGGTGGACAGGGGCAATTGAGACCCAGTACTTC. It is translated as CAWWTGAIETQYF.